One and the same sample provided the 32 T cell receptor beta chains below, sequenced in a study of cytomegalovirus exposure and HLA in healthy donors. Clones were read by immunoSEQ multiplex PCR, and TCRdb kept only the in-frame ones, dropping some. Of 350,000 or so clones listed, 70% to 90% are singletons. Sequenced sample: PBMCs. The receptors originated from a woman younger than 35 in good health and CMV-seronegative.

The CDR3 reads CASSQDGRLSNYGYTF. CDR3 bases: TGCGCCAGCAGCCAAGATGGGCGCCTATCTAACTATGGCTACACCTTC. The chain couples TRBV4-1 to TRBJ1-2, with D uncertain. The germline gives CDR1 MGHRA, CDR2 YSYEKL. V dropped 0 bases and J dropped 0 bases, with 11 bases sitting between them. This CDR3 is built from 16 residues.

The chain joins TRBV28 to TRBJ2-7, with 8 bases identical to TRBD1. With 6 bases clipped from V and 3 bases from J, the junction kept 4 bases outside the gene matches. Looked up from germline, CDR1 is MDHEN and CDR2 is SYDVKM. This CDR3 is 13 amino acids long. Here the CDR3 DNA reads TGTGCCAGCAGGGGGACAGGCATCTACGAGCAGTACTTC. Its protein product is CASRGTGIYEQYF.

The count of this clone is one. The chain has TRBV25-1 and TRBJ1-2; D remains unclear. Germline values: CDR1 MGHDK, CDR2 SYGVNS. The CDR3 loop spans 16 amino acids. Deletions cut 1 base from V and 0 bases from J, with 12 bases between. In DNA form, the CDR3 reads TGTGCCAGCAGTGAATGGTCAGAAGAGGCTAACTATGGCTACACCTTC. Encoded protein: CASSEWSEEANYGYTF.

This sequence joins TRBV30 and TRBJ1-1; D gene unclear. The CDR3 length is 13 residues. V was trimmed by 0 bases and J by 1 base, leaving 6 bases between them. The germline V gene has CDR1 GTSNPN and CDR2 SVGIG (reference sequence). The CDR3 bases are TGTGCCTGGAGTGTAAACTCGAACACTGAAGCTTTCTTT. This encodes CAWSVNSNTEAFF.

This chain links TRBV7-2 with TRBJ2-3, with D possibly being TRBD2 (5 bases). Between the trimmed V and J ends, which lost 5 bases and 2 bases, there was a span of 14 bases. This CDR3 is built from 15 residues. Germline assignment: CDR1 SGHTA and CDR2 FQGNSA. Here the CDR3 DNA reads TGTGCCAGCAGCCGTTGGACTTCTTACACAGATACGCAGTATTTT. It translates to CASSRWTSYTDTQYF. Combining the CDR3 with reference TRBV7-2 and TRBJ2-3 gives the whole variable domain GAGVSQSPSNKVTEKGKDVELRCDPISGHTALYWYRQSLGQGLEFLIYFQGNSAPDKSGLPSDRFSAERTGGSVSTLTIQRTQQEDSAVYLCASSRWTSYTDTQYFGPGTRLTVL.

The chain employs TRBV2 and TRBJ2-7, with 10 bases fitting TRBD2. The V gene end was trimmed by 4 bases and the J gene end by 6 bases; junction bases not matched to a gene: 6. CDR1 is SNHLY and CDR2 is FYNNEI in the germline V gene. This CDR3 is built from 14 residues. CDR3 sequence (DNA): TGTGCCAGCAGTGGGCTAGCGGGAGCACCCGAGCAGTACTTC. Its protein product is CASSGLAGAPEQYF.

The rearrangement links TRBV4-3 to TRBJ2-7, with 9 bases matching TRBD2. CDR1 is LGHNA, CDR2 YSLEER, per germline. J lost 2 bases, V lost 0 bases, and 2 bases had no gene match. The CDR3 length is 15 residues. CDR3 region: CASSQEQREAYEQYF. In DNA form, the CDR3 reads TGCGCCAGCAGCCAAGAGCAGCGGGAGGCCTACGAGCAGTACTTC.

The chain couples TRBV9 to TRBJ2-2; 8 nucleotides agree with TRBD1. The CDR3 consists of 16 residues. Germline V gene lookup returns CDR1 SGDLS and CDR2 YYNGEE. Germline trimming cut 4 bases from V and 4 bases from J; bases unmatched to any gene: 9. The CDR3, as DNA: TGTGCCAGCAGCCCAAGGACAGGGATAAGCACCGGGGAGCTGTTTTTT. This codes for CASSPRTGISTGELFF.

J is TRBJ2-7 and V is TRBV15, with D perhaps TRBD2 (5 bases). The V and J ends lost 4 bases and 3 bases respectively, with 13 bases between them. Germline-derived CDR1 and CDR2 are LNHNV and YYDKDF (reference sequence). The CDR3 extends over 14 amino acids. The CDR3 sequence: CATSNGSGFYEQYF. CDR3 DNA: TGTGCCACCAGCAATGGGTCGGGATTCTACGAGCAGTACTTC.

This sequence joins TRBV4-2 and TRBJ1-2; tentative D call: TRBD1 (5 bases). Germline V gene data show CDR1 as LGHNA and CDR2 as YNFKEQ. V dropped 1 base and J dropped 3 bases, with 12 bases sitting between them. This CDR3 has 15 amino acids. CDR3 nucleotide sequence: TGTGCCAGCAGCCAAGTCGAAGGGGTTGACTATGGCTACACCTTC. Translated: CASSQVEGVDYGYTF.

The CDR3 coding sequence is TGTGCCAGCTCACCAGCGGGTTCCGAGCTTTCTGGCTACACCTTC. It yields the protein CASSPAGSELSGYTF. The V gene is TRBV18, the J gene TRBJ1-2; no definite D call. The V gene's germline CDR1 is KGHSH and CDR2 LQKENI. The length of the CDR3 is 15 residues. Trimming cost V 2 bases and J 7 bases, with 17 bases left between them.

The V gene is TRBV7-8, the J gene TRBJ2-5; 9 bases align to TRBD1. This CDR3 spans 18 amino acids. Germline CDR1 is SGHVS and CDR2 is FQNEAQ. Trimming at V came to 1 base and at J to 9 bases, leaving 18 bases not matched to a gene. CDR3 coding DNA: TGTGCCAGCAGCTTAGACCTCTCCGGGACAGGGTTCCAAGGCCCCCAGTACTTC. Translating it yields CASSLDLSGTGFQGPQYF.

This chain connects TRBV6-5 to TRBJ2-7, with 7 positions matching TRBD1. Unmatched junction bases numbered 8, after V lost 0 bases and J lost 6 bases. Germline CDR1 reads MNHEY; CDR2 reads SVGAGI. This CDR3 is 15 amino acids long. The CDR3 spells CASSYSSRGFFEQYF. Here the CDR3 DNA reads TGTGCCAGCAGTTACTCGAGCAGGGGGTTTTTCGAGCAGTACTTC.

The chain couples TRBV5-1 to TRBJ2-7, with D possibly being TRBD1 (5 bases). Germline CDR1 SGHRS, CDR2 YFSETQ. The CDR3 runs 16 residues. Trimming removed 0 bases from V and 2 bases from J, with 15 bases in between. CDR3 sequence: CASSLGAQGQTYEQYF. The CDR3 DNA reads as TGCGCCAGCAGCTTGGGCGCCCAGGGCCAGACCTACGAGCAGTACTTC.

The chain combines TRBV7-8 with TRBJ1-5; maybe TRBD1 (5 bases). V was clipped by 8 bases and J by 0 bases, with 11 bases between them. This CDR3 comprises 14 residues. In germline, CDR1 is SGHVS, CDR2 FQNEAQ. Written as DNA, the CDR3 is TGTGCCAGCGGGGGGGGTTATAGCAATCAGCCCCAGCATTTT. Translation gives CASGGGYSNQPQHF. Together with reference TRBV7-8 and TRBJ1-5, the CDR3 gives the full variable domain: GAGVSQSPRYKVAKRGQDVALRCDPISGHVSLFWYQQALGQGPEFLTYFQNEAQLDKSGLPSDRFFAERPEGSVSTLKIQRTQQEDSAVYLCASGGGYSNQPQHFGDGTRLSIL.

The V gene is TRBV5-1, the J gene TRBJ2-1; weak D call: TRBD2 (5 bases). Germline lookup yields CDR1 SGHRS and CDR2 YFSETQ. Trimming shortened V by 4 bases and J by 4 bases, and 15 bases separated the two germline ends. The CDR3 sequence is 15 residues long. CDR3 sequence reads: CASSLLADSYNEQFF. For the CDR3, the DNA is TGCGCCAGCAGCCTCCTAGCAGATTCTTACAATGAGCAGTTCTTC. Full variable domain (remainder filled in from reference TRBV5-1 and TRBJ2-1): KAGVTQTPRYLIKTRGQQVTLSCSPISGHRSVSWYQQTPGQGLQFLFEYFSETQRNKGNFPGRFSGRQFSNSRSEMNVSTLELGDSALYLCASSLLADSYNEQFFGPGTRLTVL.

The chain has TRBV4-3 and TRBJ2-7; TRBD2 agrees at 7 bases. The germline gives CDR1 LGHNA, CDR2 YSLEER. The J segment lost 4 bases and the V segment lost 0 bases, leaving 9 bases of the junction unmatched. This CDR3 comprises 16 residues. The CDR3 spells CASSQEGGSGWYEQYF. Written as DNA, the CDR3 is TGCGCCAGCAGCCAAGAGGGCGGGAGTGGCTGGTACGAGCAGTACTTC.

About this clone: Other DNA sequences in this specimen translate into the identical CDR3. CDR3 in amino acids: CSVGGGSSYEQYF. The CDR3 DNA reads as TGCAGCGTTGGTGGAGGGAGCTCCTACGAGCAGTACTTC. The chain carries TRBV29-1 and TRBJ2-7; maybe TRBD2 (6 bases). V gave up 4 bases and J gave up 0 bases, with 10 bases separating them. This CDR3 spans 13 amino acids. The germline CDR1 and CDR2 sequences are SQVTM and ANQGSEA.

V and J are TRBV19 and TRBJ1-2, with unresolved D. This CDR3 contains 13 residues. V was cut by 6 bases and J by 2 bases, with 10 bases left in between. Germline V gene sequence: CDR1 LNHDA, CDR2 SQIVND (reference sequence). For the CDR3, the DNA is TGTGCCAGTAGCCCGGGGTTAAACTATGGCTACACCTTC. It specifies CASSPGLNYGYTF.

The chain uses TRBV19 and TRBJ2-7; possible D gene TRBD1, 5 bases. Germline CDR1 and CDR2: LNHDA and SQIVND (reference sequence). With 3 bases removed from V and 3 bases from J, the gap between germline ends came to 15 bases. This CDR3 spans 15 amino acids. The CDR3 coding sequence is TGTGCCAGTAGTATGGGGCTGGGCAACCTCTACGAGCAGTACTTC. Residues: CASSMGLGNLYEQYF.

The chain joins TRBV10-3 to TRBJ1-2, with 8 bases that match TRBD1. This CDR3 has 14 residues. Trimming cost V 6 bases and J 5 bases; bases outside gene matches: 8. Germline V gene sequence: CDR1 ENHRY, CDR2 SYGVKD. As DNA, the CDR3 is TGTGCCATCAGCCCCGCAGGGGGCAATTATGGCTACACCTTC. Residues: CAISPAGGNYGYTF.

The table lists this clone with a few counts. The chain combines TRBV7-8 with TRBJ1-1; 8 nucleotides agree with TRBD1. V trimming: 7 bases; J trimming: 3 bases; junction bases outside the gene matches: 4. Germline loops: CDR1 SGHVS, CDR2 FQNEAQ. CDR3 size: 13 residues. The CDR3 spells CASTLTGDTEAFF. The CDR3 DNA sequence: TGTGCCAGCACCCTGACAGGGGACACTGAAGCTTTCTTT.

The rearrangement joins TRBV4-1 to TRBJ1-2; 9 bases match TRBD1. Trimming cost V 1 base and J 4 bases; bases outside gene matches: 4. CDR3 length: 15 residues. In germline, CDR1 is MGHRA, CDR2 YSYEKL. The CDR3 bases are TGCGCCAGCAGCCAAGGACAGGGGGTAAGCTATGGCTACACCTTC. It codes for CASSQGQGVSYGYTF.

The CDR3 DNA reads as TGTGCCAGCAGCCCCTCCGGGGGGGGTTCCCCCTACGAGCAGTACTTC. Residues: CASSPSGGGSPYEQYF. The chain joins TRBV7-2 to TRBJ2-7; 8 bases are a match to TRBD2. There are 16 residues in the CDR3. Germline lookup yields CDR1 SGHTA and CDR2 FQGNSA. Losses at the gene ends were 5 bases for V and 2 bases for J; bases not matched to a gene: 11. Full variable domain (missing parts from reference TRBV7-2 and TRBJ2-7): GAGVSQSPSNKVTEKGKDVELRCDPISGHTALYWYRQSLGQGLEFLIYFQGNSAPDKSGLPSDRFSAERTGGSVSTLTIQRTQQEDSAVYLCASSPSGGGSPYEQYFGPGTRLTVT.

This chain joins TRBV2 and TRBJ2-7; 14 bases line up with TRBD2. With 7 bases clipped from V and 6 bases from J, the junction kept 8 bases outside the gene matches. Per the germline V gene, CDR1 is SNHLY and CDR2 is FYNNEI. CDR3 length equals 15 residues. The CDR3 region is CASKVGLAGVSEQYF. The CDR3 DNA reads TGTGCCAGCAAGGTGGGACTAGCGGGAGTAAGCGAGCAGTACTTC.

This chain connects TRBV4-2 to TRBJ2-2, with D tentatively TRBD1 (6 bases). The V end lost 6 bases, the J end lost 0 bases, and 14 bases lay between the germline ends. Germline assignment: CDR1 LGHNA and CDR2 YNFKEQ. This CDR3 spans 16 amino acids. CDR3 residues: CASRPDSNANTGELFF. In DNA form, the CDR3 reads TGTGCCAGCAGGCCGGACAGCAACGCGAACACCGGGGAGCTGTTTTTT.

The chain is built from TRBV19 and TRBJ1-3; D might be TRBD1 (6 bases). Trimming shortened V by 3 bases and J by 0 bases, and 15 bases separated the two germline ends. Germline V gene lookup returns CDR1 LNHDA and CDR2 SQIVND (reference sequence). This CDR3 spans 17 amino acids. CDR3: CASSILRGQSSGNTIYF. The CDR3 coding sequence is TGTGCCAGTAGTATTCTACGAGGACAGTCCTCTGGAAACACCATATATTTT.

This sequence joins TRBV9 and TRBJ2-1; 9 nucleotides match TRBD2. The CDR3 is 17 amino acids. The junction had 15 bases not matched to a gene; V was cut back by 3 bases and J by 8 bases. Germline CDR1 is SGDLS and CDR2 is YYNGEE. CDR3 in DNA: TGTGCCAGCAGCGCAGGGGGTCTCGGGACTAGCACGGATGAGCAGTTCTTC. As protein: CASSAGGLGTSTDEQFF.

This clone was counted once. The chain joins TRBV6-1 to TRBJ1-2; 8 positions match TRBD1. Germline V gene data show CDR1 as MNHNS and CDR2 as SASEGT. The V and J ends lost 6 bases and 8 bases, in that order; junction bases with no gene match: 8. The CDR3 length is 13 residues. This chain's CDR3 is CASSWDRIQGYTF. CDR3 coding DNA: TGTGCCAGCAGCTGGGACAGGATCCAGGGCTACACCTTC.

This clone appeared a single time. This rearrangement joins TRBV7-2 to TRBJ2-7; D remains ambiguous. Trimming stripped 2 bases from V and 4 bases from J, with 6 bases between. The CDR3 runs to 12 residues. Looked up from germline, CDR1 is SGHTA and CDR2 is FQGNSA. CDR3: CASSLLIYEQYF. CDR3 bases: TGTGCCAGCAGCTTATTAATTTACGAGCAGTACTTC.

The V and J genes are TRBV7-9 and TRBJ2-3; D may be TRBD1 (5 bases). V was shortened by 0 bases and J by 3 bases, with 13 bases between the two germline ends. Looked up from germline, CDR1 is SEHNR and CDR2 is FQNEAQ (reference sequence). The CDR3 runs 16 residues. The CDR3 nucleotides read TGTGCCAGCAGCTTAGCTGTGGTCAGGGAAACAGATACGCAGTATTTT. It is translated as CASSLAVVRETDTQYF.

The rearrangement links TRBV19 to TRBJ2-2; D may be TRBD2 (6 bases). Germline V gives CDR1 LNHDA, CDR2 SQIVND (reference sequence). This CDR3 comprises 17 residues. The V and J ends lost 7 bases and 0 bases respectively, with 18 bases between them. The CDR3 sequence: CASMGDWGVTNTGELFF. The CDR3, as DNA: TGTGCCAGTATGGGGGACTGGGGAGTAACGAACACCGGGGAGCTGTTTTTT. Full variable domain (outside the CDR3, taken from reference TRBV19 and TRBJ2-2): DGGITQSPKYLFRKEGQNVTLSCEQNLNHDAMYWYRQDPGQGLRLIYYSQIVNDFQKGDIAEGYSVSREKKESFPLTVTSAQKNPTAFYLCASMGDWGVTNTGELFFGEGSRLTVL.